A selection of T cell receptor beta chains follows, all from one sample in a study of tissue T cells after allogeneic stem cell transplantation. The table came from immunoSEQ multiplex PCR; TCRdb's copy has only in-frame clones and leaves some out. The sample shows more than 9,500 clones, approximately 61% of them seen only once. Source: tissue from the jejunum, taken at autopsy. The receptors shown here come from a woman aged 18-49 years with breast cancer. CDR3s include the opening cysteine and the closing phenylalanine or tryptophan. D genes are given only for firm matches. Only part of the rows carry a size: once, few, many, or a class if the clone is expanded.

d_call clone_size j_call v_call cdr3_aa cdr3_nt
- - TRBJ1-1 TRBV11-2 CASSLGRSGEAFF TGTGCCAGCAGCTTAGGGCGTTCGGGGGAAGCTTTCTTT
- - TRBJ2-3 TRBV19 CASSGAASGTDTQYF TGTGCCAGTAGTGGGGCGGCGTCTGGCACAGATACGCAGTATTTT
TRBD2 medium-sized TRBJ2-3 TRBV6-1 CASSAGLAGGGTDTQYF TGTGCCAGCAGTGCAGGACTAGCGGGGGGAGGCACAGATACGCAGTATTTT
TRBD2 few TRBJ2-7 TRBV6-2/TRBV6-3 CASSYVGGSYEQYF TGTGCCAGCAGTTACGTCGGGGGGTCCTACGAGCAGTACTTC
- - TRBJ2-4 TRBV5-1 CASSLGDERGSYIQYF TGCGCCAGCAGCTTGGGGGATGAAAGGGGCTCCTACATTCAGTACTTC
TRBD1 - TRBJ1-4 TRBV28 CASRPGQGGWKLFF TGTGCCAGCAGGCCGGGACAGGGCGGTTGGAAACTGTTTTTT
- - TRBJ2-3 TRBV4-2 CASSPGGQRGYTDTQYF TGTGCCAGCAGCCCGGGGGGCCAAAGGGGATACACAGATACGCAGTATTTT
- few TRBJ2-7 TRBV6-6 CASSYVSGYEQYF TGTGCCAGCAGTTACGTTTCGGGGTACGAGCAGTACTTC
- - TRBJ2-1 TRBV30 CAWRTSSNEQFF TGTGCCTGGAGAACTTCATCCAATGAGCAGTTCTTC
TRBD1 - TRBJ2-7 TRBV5-1 CASRDYRGVGDEQYF TGCGCCAGCAGGGATTACAGGGGTGTGGGCGACGAGCAGTACTTC
- few TRBJ2-7 TRBV7-2 CASSFHSYEQYF TGTGCCAGCAGCTTCCACTCCTACGAGCAGTACTTC
TRBD2 - TRBJ2-7 TRBV6-2/TRBV6-3 CASSTGGTEQYF TGTGCCAGCAGTACGGGAGGGACCGAGCAGTACTTC
- - TRBJ2-2 TRBV30 CAWSVPASRGLTGELFF TGTGCCTGGAGTGTACCGGCTTCTCGGGGGTTGACCGGGGAGCTGTTTTTT
- - TRBJ2-1 TRBV5-4 CASRRYNEQFF TGTGCCAGCAGGCGATACAATGAGCAGTTCTTC
- - TRBJ1-2 TRBV29-1 CSVEKGRSGGDYGYTF TGCAGCGTTGAAAAGGGACGGAGTGGCGGGGACTATGGCTACACCTTC
TRBD2 - TRBJ2-5 TRBV2 CASKRERDQETQYF TGTGCCAGCAAGCGGGAGAGGGACCAAGAGACCCAGTACTTC
- few TRBJ2-1 TRBV6-6 CASSYPNEGEQFF TGTGCCAGCAGTTACCCAAATGAAGGTGAGCAGTTCTTC
- - TRBJ2-7 TRBV11-2 CASSLGRNSYEQYF TGTGCCAGCAGCTTAGGGAGAAATTCGTACGAGCAGTACTTC
- - TRBJ1-5 TRBV30 CAWSEGVHQPQHF TGTGCCTGGAGTGAAGGTGTCCATCAGCCCCAGCATTTT
TRBD1 - TRBJ2-3 TRBV24-1 CATSEPGQGAYTQYF TGTGCCACCAGTGAACCGGGACAGGGGGCATATACGCAGTATTTT
- once TRBJ2-3 TRBV28 CASSNPDRRTDTQYF TGTGCCAGCAGTAATCCTGACAGGAGGACAGATACGCAGTATTTT
- - TRBJ1-3 TRBV30 CAWSRGSSGNTIYF TGTGCCTGGAGTAGGGGGTCATCTGGAAACACCATATATTTT
- large TRBJ1-5 TRBV14 CASSQELRGPQHF TGTGCCAGCAGCCAAGAGCTAAGGGGGCCCCAGCATTTT
- - TRBJ2-1 TRBV7-8 CASSLVRTDPRPVFF TGTGCCAGCAGCTTGGTACGGACAGATCCACGCCCTGTGTTCTTC
- - TRBJ2-7 TRBV7-2 CASSATGTESYEQYF TGTGCCAGCAGTGCTACCGGGACGGAGTCCTACGAGCAGTACTTC
TRBD1 few TRBJ1-1 TRBV7-2 CASSADRGAEAFF TGTGCCAGCAGCGCCGACAGGGGGGCTGAAGCTTTCTTT
TRBD2 few TRBJ2-3 TRBV30 CARSGGPTDTQYF TGTGCCCGAAGCGGGGGCCCAACAGATACGCAGTATTTT
- - TRBJ2-7 TRBV30 CAWSVIGGFYEQYF TGTGCCTGGAGTGTGATAGGAGGGTTCTACGAGCAGTACTTC
TRBD2 - TRBJ2-5 TRBV3-1/TRBV3-2 CASSTRTSGGIQETQYF TGTGCCAGCAGCACCCGGACTAGCGGGGGGATACAAGAGACCCAGTACTTC
- - TRBJ2-1 TRBV4-3 CASSLRRDSYNEQFF TGCGCCAGCAGCCTTCGGCGGGACTCCTACAATGAGCAGTTCTTC
TRBD2 few TRBJ2-3 TRBV4-3 CASSQELARSTDTQYF TGCGCCAGCAGCCAAGAACTAGCGCGTAGCACAGATACGCAGTATTTT
TRBD2 - TRBJ2-1 TRBV28 CASETSGGGEQFF TGTGCCAGCGAGACTAGCGGGGGCGGGGAGCAGTTCTTC
- - TRBJ1-2 TRBV30 CAWSVLGAQNGYTF TGTGCCTGGAGTGTACTTGGGGCCCAAAATGGCTACACCTTC
TRBD1 few TRBJ1-1 TRBV7-3 CASRSGNRGLNTEAFF TGTGCCAGCAGGAGCGGGAACAGGGGACTGAACACTGAAGCTTTCTTT
- once TRBJ2-1 TRBV12-3/TRBV12-4 CASSHGVEQFF TGTGCCAGCAGCCACGGCGTTGAGCAGTTCTTC
- - TRBJ2-1 TRBV6-4 CASSDSGQSGDSEQFF TGTGCCAGCAGTGACTCGGGGCAGTCAGGAGACAGTGAGCAGTTCTTC
- - TRBJ2-7 TRBV12-2 CASRLFTAGRTYEQYF TGTGCAAGTCGCTTATTTACAGCGGGACGCACTTACGAGCAGTACTTC
- medium-sized TRBJ1-1 TRBV28 CASEGTETEAFF TGTGCCAGTGAAGGGACGGAAACTGAAGCTTTCTTT
- once TRBJ2-7 TRBV2 CASKLERSYEQYF TGTGCCAGCAAGTTGGAGCGGTCCTACGAGCAGTACTTC
TRBD1 once TRBJ2-7 TRBV28 CASSQRTGGAVYEQYF TGTGCCAGCAGCCAACGTACAGGGGGCGCAGTCTACGAGCAGTACTTC
- - TRBJ1-5 TRBV10-1 CASSKKGEDSNQPQHF TGCGCCAGCAGTAAAAAGGGTGAAGATAGCAATCAGCCCCAGCATTTT
- - TRBJ1-4 TRBV18 CASSPSLGGAGEEKLFF TGTGCCAGCTCACCGTCCCTGGGCGGGGCAGGAGAGGAAAAACTGTTTTTT
TRBD1 - TRBJ1-2 TRBV4-2 CASSQGDRGGNYGYTF TGTGCCAGCAGCCAAGGAGACAGGGGTGGTAACTATGGCTACACCTTC
TRBD1 - TRBJ2-7 TRBV5-6 CASSQGAREQYF TGTGCCAGCAGCCAGGGGGCACGCGAGCAGTACTTC
TRBD2 few TRBJ2-5 TRBV7-2 CASSSGLAGRFQETQYF TGTGCCAGCAGCTCGGGACTAGCGGGGAGGTTCCAGGAGACCCAGTACTTC
TRBD1 medium-sized TRBJ2-5 TRBV4-1 CASSHLGQGAQTQYF TGCGCCAGCAGCCATCTGGGACAGGGGGCGCAGACCCAGTACTTC
TRBD2 - TRBJ2-3 TRBV7-2 CASSSLAGGQGTQYF TGTGCCAGCAGCTCACTAGCGGGGGGGCAGGGGACGCAGTATTTT
- - TRBJ1-6 TRBV27 CASSLRGAGSPLHF TGTGCCAGCAGTTTAAGGGGGGCAGGTTCACCCCTCCACTTT
TRBD1 - TRBJ2-7 TRBV25-1 CASSEPGQGIGEQYF TGTGCCAGCAGTGAACCTGGACAGGGAATAGGTGAGCAGTACTTC
TRBD2 - TRBJ2-5 TRBV28 CASAESGLAEQETQYF TGTGCCAGCGCCGAATCGGGACTAGCGGAACAAGAGACCCAGTACTTC
TRBD2 - TRBJ2-7 TRBV6-2/TRBV6-3 CASSYELAGDEQYF TGTGCCAGCAGTTACGAACTAGCGGGAGACGAGCAGTACTTC
- - TRBJ1-5 TRBV1 CTSSRGGLLNQPQHF TGCACCAGCAGCCGGGGGGGCCTTTTGAATCAGCCCCAGCATTTT